These T cell receptor beta chains were read from a single sample in a study of T cell changes during pregnancy in multiple sclerosis. The table came from immunoSEQ multiplex PCR; TCRdb's copy has only in-frame clones and leaves some out. This sample has tens of thousands of clones, with more than 85% found just once. Specimen: CD4+ T cells from peripheral blood mononuclear cells, collected in the second trimester of pregnancy. Receptor source: a female donor with multiple sclerosis, enrolled in a pregnancy study. Each CDR3 is given with its conserved first and last residue. Fields, in order: D gene, CDR3 length, J gene, clone size, V gene, CDR3 DNA, CDR3 protein. The D gene is left open where the match is weak. Part of the rows lack a size; the others show once, few, many or a class for expanded clones.

d_call: NA
cdr3_length: 14
j_call: TRBJ2-2
clone_size: NA
v_call: TRBV9
cdr3_nt: TGTGCCAGCAGCCTAGCTACTAGCCCTGGGGAGCTGTTTTTT
cdr3_aa: CASSLATSPGELFF

d_call: NA
cdr3_length: 16
j_call: TRBJ2-7
clone_size: NA
v_call: TRBV6-1
cdr3_nt: TGTGCCAGCAGTGGACCGCCGGGACTCTTAGGTTACGAGCAGTACTTC
cdr3_aa: CASSGPPGLLGYEQYF

d_call: TRBD2
cdr3_length: 15
j_call: TRBJ2-7
clone_size: once
v_call: TRBV5-4
cdr3_nt: TGTGCCAGCAGCCCCGGGACTAGAGCGGCCTACGAGCAGTACTTC
cdr3_aa: CASSPGTRAAYEQYF

d_call: TRBD2
cdr3_length: 15
j_call: TRBJ2-3
clone_size: NA
v_call: TRBV5-1
cdr3_nt: TGCGCCAGCAGCTTACGGGAGGTCGGCACAGATACGCAGTATTTT
cdr3_aa: CASSLREVGTDTQYF

d_call: TRBD1
cdr3_length: 15
j_call: TRBJ2-1
clone_size: NA
v_call: TRBV6-5
cdr3_nt: TGTGCCAGCAGTTCCTCCGGGACAGGGTCCAATGAGCAGTTCTTC
cdr3_aa: CASSSSGTGSNEQFF

d_call: NA
cdr3_length: 15
j_call: TRBJ1-1
clone_size: NA
v_call: TRBV27
cdr3_nt: TGTGCCAGCAGTTTTGGCCAGGGGACTATCACTGAAGCTTTCTTT
cdr3_aa: CASSFGQGTITEAFF

d_call: TRBD2
cdr3_length: 15
j_call: TRBJ2-3
clone_size: NA
v_call: TRBV2
cdr3_nt: TGTGCCAGCGGGGGACTAGCGGTCATCACAGATACGCAGTATTTT
cdr3_aa: CASGGLAVITDTQYF

d_call: TRBD2
cdr3_length: 14
j_call: TRBJ2-5
clone_size: once
v_call: TRBV5-4
cdr3_nt: TGTGCCAGCAGCTTGGGGCCTAGCGGAGAGACCCAGTACTTC
cdr3_aa: CASSLGPSGETQYF

d_call: NA
cdr3_length: 11
j_call: TRBJ2-5
clone_size: NA
v_call: TRBV20-1
cdr3_nt: TGCAGTGCTCAGAAACAAGAGACCCAGTACTTC
cdr3_aa: CSAQKQETQYF

d_call: TRBD1
cdr3_length: 16
j_call: TRBJ2-4
clone_size: once
v_call: TRBV27
cdr3_nt: TGTGCCAGCAGTGCAATCAGGGGGCTTGCCAAAAACATTCAGTACTTC
cdr3_aa: CASSAIRGLAKNIQYF

d_call: TRBD2
cdr3_length: 14
j_call: TRBJ2-7
clone_size: NA
v_call: TRBV30
cdr3_nt: TGTGCCTGGAGTCGGGGGGGAGAACTCTACGAGCAGTACTTC
cdr3_aa: CAWSRGGELYEQYF

d_call: NA
cdr3_length: 16
j_call: TRBJ2-4
clone_size: NA
v_call: TRBV19
cdr3_nt: TGTGCCAGTAGTAGCCAGGGGACCCAGACCAAAAACATTCAGTACTTC
cdr3_aa: CASSSQGTQTKNIQYF

d_call: TRBD2
cdr3_length: 15
j_call: TRBJ2-1
clone_size: NA
v_call: TRBV7-9
cdr3_nt: TGTGCCAGCAGCCCCGGGACTAGCGGGCGTGGGGGGCAGTTCTTC
cdr3_aa: CASSPGTSGRGGQFF

d_call: TRBD1
cdr3_length: 15
j_call: TRBJ2-7
clone_size: NA
v_call: TRBV2
cdr3_nt: TGTGCCAGCAGTTCGGACAGGGGGTATCTCTACGAGCAGTACTTC
cdr3_aa: CASSSDRGYLYEQYF

d_call: NA
cdr3_length: 11
j_call: TRBJ1-2
clone_size: NA
v_call: TRBV11-2
cdr3_nt: TGTGCCAGCAGCCCCGGGTCTGGCTACACCTTC
cdr3_aa: CASSPGSGYTF

d_call: TRBD1
cdr3_length: 15
j_call: TRBJ2-7
clone_size: few
v_call: TRBV7-3
cdr3_nt: TGTGCCAGCAGCCCCTACCTCGGGACAGGGAACGAGCAGTACTTC
cdr3_aa: CASSPYLGTGNEQYF

d_call: NA
cdr3_length: 13
j_call: TRBJ1-2
clone_size: NA
v_call: TRBV30
cdr3_nt: TGTGCCTGGAGTAGTAGGGGCCACTATGGCTACACCTTC
cdr3_aa: CAWSSRGHYGYTF

d_call: TRBD2
cdr3_length: 16
j_call: TRBJ2-3
clone_size: NA
v_call: TRBV28
cdr3_nt: TGTGCCAGCAGCAGAAGACTAGCGGCTAGCACAGATACGCAGTATTTT
cdr3_aa: CASSRRLAASTDTQYF

d_call: NA
cdr3_length: 15
j_call: TRBJ2-2
clone_size: NA
v_call: TRBV11-2
cdr3_nt: TGTGCCAGCAGCCCCCGTGGTGGTAGCCCCGGGGAGCTGTTTTTT
cdr3_aa: CASSPRGGSPGELFF

d_call: TRBD1
cdr3_length: 14
j_call: TRBJ2-5
clone_size: NA
v_call: TRBV2
cdr3_nt: TGTGCCGGGATGCAGGACAGGGGCGAGGGGACCCAGTACTTC
cdr3_aa: CAGMQDRGEGTQYF

d_call: TRBD2
cdr3_length: 13
j_call: TRBJ2-7
clone_size: NA
v_call: TRBV2
cdr3_nt: TGTGCCACTCAAACTAGCGGGGGATACGAGCAGTACTTC
cdr3_aa: CATQTSGGYEQYF

d_call: NA
cdr3_length: 11
j_call: TRBJ2-2
clone_size: NA
v_call: TRBV2
cdr3_nt: TGTGCCAGCCAGTCTACCGGGGAGCTGTTTTTT
cdr3_aa: CASQSTGELFF

d_call: NA
cdr3_length: 15
j_call: TRBJ2-2
clone_size: NA
v_call: TRBV7-2
cdr3_nt: TGTGCCAGCAGCTTAGTTACGGGGAACACCGGGGAGCTGTTTTTT
cdr3_aa: CASSLVTGNTGELFF

d_call: TRBD2
cdr3_length: 15
j_call: TRBJ2-1
clone_size: NA
v_call: TRBV9
cdr3_nt: TGTGCCAGCAGCGTAGTCAGCGGGAGGGACAATGAGCAGTTCTTC
cdr3_aa: CASSVVSGRDNEQFF

d_call: TRBD2
cdr3_length: 16
j_call: TRBJ2-1
clone_size: once
v_call: TRBV4-3
cdr3_nt: TGCGCCAGCAGCCAAGAATGGGGGGGGTTCTACAATGAGCAGTTCTTC
cdr3_aa: CASSQEWGGFYNEQFF

d_call: NA
cdr3_length: 17
j_call: TRBJ2-6
clone_size: NA
v_call: TRBV6-1
cdr3_nt: TGTGCCAGCAGTGAATTAGGCGGGGTCTCTGGGGCCAACGTCCTGACTTTC
cdr3_aa: CASSELGGVSGANVLTF

d_call: NA
cdr3_length: 14
j_call: TRBJ1-2
clone_size: NA
v_call: TRBV29-1
cdr3_nt: TGCAGCGTTGGACCCGGGGGAGGCGGGGACGGCTACACCTTC
cdr3_aa: CSVGPGGGGDGYTF

d_call: NA
cdr3_length: 13
j_call: TRBJ2-5
clone_size: NA
v_call: TRBV5-4
cdr3_nt: TGTGCCTCGCGGGGTTCTTGGGGAGAGACCCAGTACTTC
cdr3_aa: CASRGSWGETQYF

d_call: NA
cdr3_length: 14
j_call: TRBJ1-1
clone_size: NA
v_call: TRBV28
cdr3_nt: TGTGCCAGCAGTTCCGCGGGGGTGGACACTGAAGCTTTCTTT
cdr3_aa: CASSSAGVDTEAFF

d_call: TRBD1
cdr3_length: 16
j_call: TRBJ1-4
clone_size: NA
v_call: TRBV5-1
cdr3_nt: TGCGCCAGCAGCTTGGTGGGGACAGGCATTAATGAAAAACTGTTTTTT
cdr3_aa: CASSLVGTGINEKLFF

d_call: NA
cdr3_length: 14
j_call: TRBJ1-1
clone_size: once
v_call: TRBV5-1
cdr3_nt: TGCGCCAGCAGCTGGGCGACAGGGAACACTGAAGCTTTCTTT
cdr3_aa: CASSWATGNTEAFF

d_call: NA
cdr3_length: 15
j_call: TRBJ2-7
clone_size: NA
v_call: TRBV19
cdr3_nt: TGTGCCAGTAGTACTAGGGTAGCGGCAACCTACGAGCAGTACTTC
cdr3_aa: CASSTRVAATYEQYF

d_call: NA
cdr3_length: 13
j_call: TRBJ1-1
clone_size: medium-sized
v_call: TRBV27
cdr3_nt: TGTGCCAGCAGTTTCCGAGGGGGAACTGAAGCTTTCTTT
cdr3_aa: CASSFRGGTEAFF

d_call: TRBD1
cdr3_length: 13
j_call: TRBJ1-2
clone_size: NA
v_call: TRBV5-4
cdr3_nt: TGTGCCAGCAGTTGGACAGGAGACTATGGCCACACCTTC
cdr3_aa: CASSWTGDYGHTF

d_call: NA
cdr3_length: 12
j_call: TRBJ2-7
clone_size: few
v_call: TRBV6-1
cdr3_nt: TGTGCCAGCAAGACAGTCTCCTACGAGCAGTACTTC
cdr3_aa: CASKTVSYEQYF

d_call: NA
cdr3_length: 13
j_call: TRBJ1-2
clone_size: few
v_call: TRBV7-2
cdr3_nt: TGTGCCAGCAGCTTACAGGCAAACTATGGCTACACCTTC
cdr3_aa: CASSLQANYGYTF

d_call: NA
cdr3_length: 14
j_call: TRBJ2-7
clone_size: NA
v_call: TRBV11-2
cdr3_nt: TGTGCCAGCAGCTTGGGCACTTTGACCTACGAGCAGTACTTC
cdr3_aa: CASSLGTLTYEQYF